This T cell receptor beta chain is from a study of T cell clonality in common variable immunodeficiency. Study-wide results and limits: Fewer deletions and N-nucleotide insertions were reportedly seen in common variable immunodeficiency TCR beta sequences.

This CDR3 is built from 13 residues. Germline loops: CDR1 SEHNR, CDR2 FQNEAQ (reference sequence). With V trimmed by 5 bases and J by 4 bases, 3 bases remained unmatched. Profiling relied on immunoSEQ multiplex PCR, and the TCRdb table lists in-frame clones only, not all of them. The table lists about 21,000 clones, with no singletons. Patients had low serum IgG, IgA and/or IgM and specific antibody deficiency. All CVID subjects were on immunoglobulin replacement for at least one year. Only a few counts were recorded for this clone. Its antigen is unidentified. Coverage ceases 3 residues before the CDR3 finishes, and the germline J gene fills in the end.

This TCR came from a human donor with common variable immunodeficiency. The material sequenced was peripheral blood mononuclear cells. This sequence joins TRBV7-9 and TRBJ1-2, with 8 bases lining up with TRBD1. CDR3 DNA (partial): TGTGCCAGCAGCATACAGGGGGGCTATGGC. Its translation is CASSIQGGYG. The full-length CDR3 reads as CASSIQGGYGYTF.